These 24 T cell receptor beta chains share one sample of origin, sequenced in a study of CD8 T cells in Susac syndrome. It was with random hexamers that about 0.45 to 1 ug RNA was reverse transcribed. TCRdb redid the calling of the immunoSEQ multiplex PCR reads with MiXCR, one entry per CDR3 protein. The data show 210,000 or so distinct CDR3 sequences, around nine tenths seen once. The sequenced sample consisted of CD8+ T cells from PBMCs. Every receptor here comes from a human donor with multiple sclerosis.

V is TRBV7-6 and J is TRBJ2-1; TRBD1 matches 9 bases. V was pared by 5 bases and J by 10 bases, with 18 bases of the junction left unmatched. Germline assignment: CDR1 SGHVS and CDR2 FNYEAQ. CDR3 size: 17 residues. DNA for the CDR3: TGTGCCAGCAGCCCCTGGATGAGACAATCCGGGACAGGGGAGCAGTTCTTC. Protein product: CASSPWMRQSGTGEQFF. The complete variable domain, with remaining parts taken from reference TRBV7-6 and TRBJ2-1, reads GAGVSQSPRYKVTKRGQDVALRCDPISGHVSLYWYRQALGQGPEFLTYFNYEAQQDKSGLPNDRFSAERPEGSISTLTIQRTEQRDSAMYRCASSPWMRQSGTGEQFFGPGTRLTVL.

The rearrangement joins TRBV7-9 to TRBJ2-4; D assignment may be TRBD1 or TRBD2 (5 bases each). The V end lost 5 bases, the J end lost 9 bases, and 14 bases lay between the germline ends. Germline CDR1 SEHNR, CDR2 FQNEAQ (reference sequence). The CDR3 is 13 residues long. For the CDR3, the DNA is TGTGCCAGCAGCGGAAGTGGGGGAGCCATTCAGTACTTC. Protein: CASSGSGGAIQYF.

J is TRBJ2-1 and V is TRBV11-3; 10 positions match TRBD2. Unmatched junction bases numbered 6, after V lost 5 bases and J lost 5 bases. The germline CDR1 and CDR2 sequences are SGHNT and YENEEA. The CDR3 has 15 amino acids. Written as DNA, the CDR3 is TGTGCCAGCAGCCCGGTTCTAGCGGGGGACAATGAGCAGTTCTTC. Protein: CASSPVLAGDNEQFF.

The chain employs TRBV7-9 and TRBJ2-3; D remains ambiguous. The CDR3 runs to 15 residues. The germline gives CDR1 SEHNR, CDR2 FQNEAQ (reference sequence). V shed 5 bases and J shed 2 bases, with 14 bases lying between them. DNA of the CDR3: TGTGCCAGCAGCCCTCCGTTGGAGCCCACAGATACGCAGTATTTT. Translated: CASSPPLEPTDTQYF.

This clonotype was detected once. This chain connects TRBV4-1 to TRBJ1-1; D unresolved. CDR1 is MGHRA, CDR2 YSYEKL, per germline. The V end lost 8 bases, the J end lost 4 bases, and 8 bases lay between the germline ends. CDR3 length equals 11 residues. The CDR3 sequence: CASESSTEAFF. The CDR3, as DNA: TGCGCCAGCGAAAGCAGCACTGAAGCTTTCTTT.

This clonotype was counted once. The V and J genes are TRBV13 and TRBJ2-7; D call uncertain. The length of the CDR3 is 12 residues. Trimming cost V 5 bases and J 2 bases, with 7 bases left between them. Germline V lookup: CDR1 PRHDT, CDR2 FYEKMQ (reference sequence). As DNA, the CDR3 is TGTGCCAGCAGCCAAGAGACCTACGAGCAGTACTTC. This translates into CASSQETYEQYF.

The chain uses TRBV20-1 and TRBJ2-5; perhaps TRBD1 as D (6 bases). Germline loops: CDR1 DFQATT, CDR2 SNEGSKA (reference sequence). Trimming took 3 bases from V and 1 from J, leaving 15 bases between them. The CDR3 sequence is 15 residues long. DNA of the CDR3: TGCAGTGCTAGTGAGTGGACAGCCCCCCAAGAGACCCAGTACTTC. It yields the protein CSASEWTAPQETQYF.

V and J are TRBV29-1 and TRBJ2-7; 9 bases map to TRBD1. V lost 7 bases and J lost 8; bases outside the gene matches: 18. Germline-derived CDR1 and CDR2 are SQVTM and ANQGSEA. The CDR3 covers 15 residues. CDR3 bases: TGCAGCGCCGAAGGACAGGGGCCAGTCGGTGTGAAGCAGTACTTC. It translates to CSAEGQGPVGVKQYF.

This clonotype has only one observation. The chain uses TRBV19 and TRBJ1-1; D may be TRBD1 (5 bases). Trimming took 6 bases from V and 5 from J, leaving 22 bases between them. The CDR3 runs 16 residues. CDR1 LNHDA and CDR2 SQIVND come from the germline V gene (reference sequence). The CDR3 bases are TGTGCCAGTAGCGACCTAGGGGCAGGACAATCAACTGAAGCTTTCTTT. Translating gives CASSDLGAGQSTEAFF.

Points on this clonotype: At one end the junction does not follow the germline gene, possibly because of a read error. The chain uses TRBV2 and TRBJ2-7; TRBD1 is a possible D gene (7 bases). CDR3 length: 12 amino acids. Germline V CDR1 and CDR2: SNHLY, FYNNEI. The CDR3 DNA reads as TGCGCGGCGGGACAGACCTCCTACGAGCAGTACTTC. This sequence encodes CAAGQTSYEQYF. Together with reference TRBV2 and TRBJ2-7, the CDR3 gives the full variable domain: EPEVTQTPSHQVTQMGQEVILRCVPISNHLYFYWYRQILGQKVEFLVSFYNNEISEKSEIFDDQFSVERPDGSNFTLKIRSTKLEDSAMYFCAAGQTSYEQYFGPGTRLTVT.

The CDR3 loop is CASRGARMMDEQFF. The CDR3 DNA is TGTGCCAGTAGAGGTGCTAGGATGATGGATGAGCAGTTCTTC. This chain uses TRBV19 with TRBJ2-1; no clear D gene. CDR3 length: 14 amino acids. From germline, CDR1 is LNHDA and CDR2 SQIVND (reference sequence). V was cut by 6 bases and J by 8 bases, with 17 bases left in between. Full variable domain (remainder filled in from reference TRBV19 and TRBJ2-1): DGGITQSPKYLFRKEGQNVTLSCEQNLNHDAMYWYRQDPGQGLRLIYYSQIVNDFQKGDIAEGYSVSREKKESFPLTVTSAQKNPTAFYLCASRGARMMDEQFFGPGTRLTVL.

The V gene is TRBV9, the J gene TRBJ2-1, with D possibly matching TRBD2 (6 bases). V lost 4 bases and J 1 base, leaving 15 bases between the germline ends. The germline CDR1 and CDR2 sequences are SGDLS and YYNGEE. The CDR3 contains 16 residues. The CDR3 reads CASSPRSGDSYNEQFF. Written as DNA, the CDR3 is TGTGCCAGCAGCCCACGGTCGGGAGATTCCTACAATGAGCAGTTCTTC.

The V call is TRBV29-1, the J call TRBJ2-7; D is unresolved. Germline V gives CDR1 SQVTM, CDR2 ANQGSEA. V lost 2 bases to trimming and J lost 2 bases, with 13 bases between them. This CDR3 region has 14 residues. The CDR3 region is CSVELLDPPYEQYF. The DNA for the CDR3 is TGCAGCGTTGAACTCTTGGACCCCCCCTACGAGCAGTACTTC.

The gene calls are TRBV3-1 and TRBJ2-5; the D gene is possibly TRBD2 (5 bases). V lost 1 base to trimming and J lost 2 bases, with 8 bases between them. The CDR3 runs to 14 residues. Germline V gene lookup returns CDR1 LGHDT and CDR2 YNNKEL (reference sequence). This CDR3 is CASSQVAGQETQYF. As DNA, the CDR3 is TGTGCCAGCAGCCAAGTGGCGGGTCAAGAGACCCAGTACTTC.

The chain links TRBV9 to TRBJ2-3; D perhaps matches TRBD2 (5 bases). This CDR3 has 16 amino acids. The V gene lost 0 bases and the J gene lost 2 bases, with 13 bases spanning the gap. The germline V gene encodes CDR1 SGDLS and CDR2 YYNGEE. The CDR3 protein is CASSVGAGGSTDTQYF. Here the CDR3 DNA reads TGTGCCAGCAGCGTAGGGGCGGGTGGATCCACAGATACGCAGTATTTT.

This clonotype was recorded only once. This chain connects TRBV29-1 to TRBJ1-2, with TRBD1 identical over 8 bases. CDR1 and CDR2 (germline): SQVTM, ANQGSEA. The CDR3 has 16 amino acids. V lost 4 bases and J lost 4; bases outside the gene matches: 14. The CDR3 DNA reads TGCAGCGTTGCCGCACCGGGACAGGAGTCTCTCTATGGCTACACCTTC. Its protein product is CSVAAPGQESLYGYTF.

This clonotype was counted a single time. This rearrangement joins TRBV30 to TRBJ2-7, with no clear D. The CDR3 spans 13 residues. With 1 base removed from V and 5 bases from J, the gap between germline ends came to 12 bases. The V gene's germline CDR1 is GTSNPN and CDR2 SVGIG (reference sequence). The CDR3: CAWSAIGTDEQYF. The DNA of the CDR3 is TGTGCCTGGAGTGCGATAGGTACCGACGAGCAGTACTTC.

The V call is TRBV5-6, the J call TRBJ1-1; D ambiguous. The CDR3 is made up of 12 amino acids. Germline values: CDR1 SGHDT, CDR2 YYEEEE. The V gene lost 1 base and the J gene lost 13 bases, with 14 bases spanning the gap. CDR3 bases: TGTGCCAGCAGCTTGCCTAAGGGTTATGATTTCTTT. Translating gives CASSLPKGYDFF.

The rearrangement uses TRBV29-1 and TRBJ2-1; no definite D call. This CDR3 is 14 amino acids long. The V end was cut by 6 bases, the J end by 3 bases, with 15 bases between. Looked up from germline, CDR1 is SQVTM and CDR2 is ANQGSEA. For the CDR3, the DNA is TGCAGCGTCGACGGCCAAATGGACTACAATGAGCAGTTCTTC. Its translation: CSVDGQMDYNEQFF.

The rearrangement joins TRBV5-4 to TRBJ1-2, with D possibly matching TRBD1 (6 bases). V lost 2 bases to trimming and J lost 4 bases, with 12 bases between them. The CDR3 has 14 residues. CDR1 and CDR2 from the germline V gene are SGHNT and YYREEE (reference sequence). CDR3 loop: CASSFRGASYGYTF. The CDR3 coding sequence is TGTGCCAGCAGCTTCCGGGGGGCCTCCTATGGCTACACCTTC. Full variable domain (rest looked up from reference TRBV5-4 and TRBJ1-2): ETGVTQSPTHLIKTRGQQVTLRCSSQSGHNTVSWYQQALGQGPQFIFQYYREEENGRGNFPPRFSGLQFPNYSSELNVNALELDDSALYLCASSFRGASYGYTFGSGTRLTVV.

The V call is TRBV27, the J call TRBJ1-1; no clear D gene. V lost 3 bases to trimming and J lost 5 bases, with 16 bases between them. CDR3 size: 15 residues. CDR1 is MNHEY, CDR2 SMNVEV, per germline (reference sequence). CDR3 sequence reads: CASSLFSVGWTEAFF. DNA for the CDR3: TGTGCCAGCAGTTTGTTTTCGGTTGGTTGGACTGAAGCTTTCTTT.

The CDR3 reads CASSLGLAGGLSNEQFF. DNA of the CDR3: TGTGCCAGCAGCCTCGGACTAGCGGGAGGGCTTTCCAATGAGCAGTTCTTC. This chain links TRBV7-9 with TRBJ2-1, with TRBD2 matching over 15 bases. The CDR3 consists of 17 residues. J was trimmed by 6 bases and V by 5 bases; bases with no gene match: 8. CDR1 is SEHNR, CDR2 FQNEAQ, per germline (reference sequence).

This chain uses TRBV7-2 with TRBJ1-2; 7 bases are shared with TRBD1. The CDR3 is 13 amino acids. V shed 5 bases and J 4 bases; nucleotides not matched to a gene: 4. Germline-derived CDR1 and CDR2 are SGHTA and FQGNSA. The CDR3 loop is CASSDGTAYGYTF. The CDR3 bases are TGTGCCAGCAGCGACGGGACAGCCTATGGCTACACCTTC.

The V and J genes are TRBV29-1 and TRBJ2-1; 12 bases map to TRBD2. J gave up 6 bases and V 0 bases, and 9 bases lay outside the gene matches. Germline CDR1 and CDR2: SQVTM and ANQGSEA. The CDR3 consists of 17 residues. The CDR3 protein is CSVEDLTSGSPPNEQFF. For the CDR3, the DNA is TGCAGCGTTGAAGACTTGACTAGCGGGAGTCCCCCCAATGAGCAGTTCTTC.